The next 27 T cell receptor beta chains were all read from a single sample in a study of T cells in Graves' hyperthyroidism and ophthalmopathy. The source material, RNA transcripts, was used to amplify TCR beta CDR3 regions. An initial round of RT-PCR targeting the TCR CDR3 relied on the HTBI primer set. From the multiplex PCR reads, TCRdb called clonotypes with MiXCR, one entry per CDR3 protein. The sample has about 600,000 distinct CDR3 sequences, 13% to 15% seen once. Sequencing was performed on blood. These receptors were collected from a woman aged 18-29 years with Graves' ophthalmopathy.

This clonotype appeared once. Mismatch with germline at one junction end may stem from a read error. The genes are TRBV13 and TRBJ2-5, with a tentative D call TRBD2 (6 bases). The CDR3 totals 14 residues. Germline values: CDR1 PRHDT, CDR2 FYEKMQ (reference sequence). CDR3 amino acids: CAGSSLGGKETQYF. The DNA for the CDR3 is TGTGCCGGCAGCTCCCTGGGGGGTAAGGAGACCCAGTACTTC.

This clonotype was counted a few times. This chain connects TRBV18 to TRBJ2-3; no clear D gene. V was trimmed by 0 bases and J by 2 bases, leaving 15 bases between them. Germline CDR1 is KGHSH and CDR2 is LQKENI. This CDR3 spans 17 amino acids. CDR3 residues: CASSPPKGKVATDTQYF. The CDR3 region has the DNA TGTGCCAGCTCACCACCGAAGGGAAAGGTGGCCACAGATACGCAGTATTTT.

There are many counts of this clonotype. This chain links TRBV7-8 with TRBJ2-3; 8 bases match TRBD1. Germline V gene lookup returns CDR1 SGHVS and CDR2 FQNEAQ. V lost 5 bases and J lost 4; bases outside the gene matches: 2. The CDR3 consists of 13 residues. The CDR3 reads CASSVTGADTQYF. CDR3 nucleotides: TGTGCCAGCAGCGTGACAGGGGCAGATACGCAGTATTTT.

In the case of this clonotype: This could be a read error, since a much larger clone is one nucleotide away. Because it lacks the conserved phenylalanine or tryptophan at the end, this CDR3 is likely a read error. The V call is TRBV7-9, the J call TRBJ2-1; 13 bases map to TRBD2. The CDR3 contains 21 residues. Germline V CDR1 and CDR2: SEHNR, FQNEAQ (reference sequence). The V gene end was trimmed by 1 base and the J gene end by 0 bases; junction bases not matched to a gene: 12. The CDR3 region is CASSLEGVGLAGKSSYNEQFL. For the CDR3, the DNA is TGTGCCAGCAGCTTAGAAGGCGTGGGACTAGCGGGAAAGTCCTCCTACAATGAGCAGTTCCTC.

This clonotype turned up a few times. The J gene is TRBJ1-2, the V gene TRBV6-1, with D possibly TRBD1 on 5 matching bases. V shed 8 bases and J shed 2 bases, with 18 bases lying between them. CDR1 is MNHNS, CDR2 SASEGT, per germline. The CDR3 is 15 residues long. The CDR3 loop reads CASYTWGTSNYGYTF. The CDR3 coding sequence is TGTGCCAGCTACACATGGGGGACTTCCAACTATGGCTACACCTTC.

In DNA form, the CDR3 reads TGTGCCAGCAGCTTGGGAGGACTCACGTACCAAGAGACCCAGTACTTC. It codes for CASSLGGLTYQETQYF. The chain combines TRBV5-4 with TRBJ2-5, with a weak D call TRBD2 (5 bases). V lost 0 bases to trimming and J lost 0 bases, with 12 bases between them. Germline CDR1 reads SGHNT; CDR2 reads YYREEE (reference sequence). This CDR3 spans 16 amino acids. Drawing the rest from reference TRBV5-4 and TRBJ2-5, the complete variable domain is ETGVTQSPTHLIKTRGQQVTLRCSSQSGHNTVSWYQQALGQGPQFIFQYYREEENGRGNFPPRFSGLQFPNYSSELNVNALELDDSALYLCASSLGGLTYQETQYFGPGTRLLVL.

This clonotype was counted ten times or more. CDR3 protein: CASSFGGQGYTEAFF. The CDR3 DNA reads as TGTGCCAGCAGCTTTGGGGGACAGGGGTACACTGAAGCTTTCTTT. This chain joins TRBV5-5 and TRBJ1-1; TRBD1 agrees at 10 bases. The V gene's germline CDR1 is SGHKS and CDR2 YYEKEE (reference sequence). J was trimmed by 3 bases and V by 2 bases; bases with no gene match: 4. The CDR3 contains 15 residues.

This clonotype was seen ten or more times. The chain combines TRBV19 with TRBJ1-2; unclear D gene. This CDR3 has 14 amino acids. The germline V and J ends were trimmed by 8 bases and 8 bases, with 21 bases remaining between them. Looked up from germline, CDR1 is LNHDA and CDR2 is SQIVND (reference sequence). CDR3 protein: CASFWSGPGGGYTF. The CDR3 DNA sequence: TGTGCCAGTTTTTGGAGTGGACCGGGAGGCGGCTACACCTTC.

This clonotype was counted many times. The genes are TRBV7-9 and TRBJ2-5; TRBD1 aligns across 12 bases. The CDR3 is made up of 15 amino acids. The junction had 5 bases not matched to a gene; V was cut back by 5 bases and J by 4 bases. In germline, CDR1 is SEHNR, CDR2 FQNEAQ (reference sequence). The CDR3 DNA sequence: TGTGCCAGCAGCCCCCGGGACAGGGGGCCAGAGACCCAGTACTTC. This sequence encodes CASSPRDRGPETQYF. The whole variable domain, remainder taken from reference TRBV7-9 and TRBJ2-5, is DTGVSQNPRHKITKRGQNVTFRCDPISEHNRLYWYRQTLGQGPEFLTYFQNEAQLEKSRLLSDRFSAERPKGSFSTLEIQRTEQGDSAMYLCASSPRDRGPETQYFGPGTRLLVL.

The table lists this clonotype with many counts. The CDR3 loop reads CASSRTLQPQHF. Written as DNA, the CDR3 is TGTGCCAGCTCACGCACCCTTCAGCCCCAGCATTTT. The chain couples TRBV18 to TRBJ1-5; D gene ambiguous. CDR3 length: 12 residues. V was cut by 4 bases and J by 6 bases, with 7 bases left in between. Germline lookup yields CDR1 KGHSH and CDR2 LQKENI.

The table lists this clonotype with many counts. The chain carries TRBV2 and TRBJ2-7, with 7 bases aligning to TRBD1. V was pared by 6 bases and J by 6 bases, with 5 bases of the junction left unmatched. This CDR3 is 12 amino acids long. CDR1 and CDR2 (germline): SNHLY, FYNNEI. CDR3 sequence: CASSVNRGEQYF. The CDR3 DNA follows: TGTGCCAGCAGCGTCAACAGGGGCGAGCAGTACTTC. Full variable domain (remainder filled in from reference TRBV2 and TRBJ2-7): EPEVTQTPSHQVTQMGQEVILRCVPISNHLYFYWYRQILGQKVEFLVSFYNNEISEKSEIFDDQFSVERPDGSNFTLKIRSTKLEDSAMYFCASSVNRGEQYFGPGTRLTVT.

Ten or more counts support this clonotype. J is TRBJ2-1 and V is TRBV2; TRBD2 aligns across 10 bases. Germline values: CDR1 SNHLY, CDR2 FYNNEI. The V and J ends lost 5 bases and 7 bases, in that order; junction bases with no gene match: 8. This CDR3 is 15 amino acids long. The CDR3 bases are TGTGCCAGCAGTCCCCCCGAGCGGGAGGGTAATGAGCAGTTCTTC. As protein: CASSPPEREGNEQFF.

The table lists this clonotype with a few counts. With a much larger clone just one base away, this may be a read error. V and J are TRBV27 and TRBJ2-7; the match to TRBD2 covers 8 bases. CDR1 and CDR2 (germline): MNHEY, SMNVEV (reference sequence). This CDR3 has 18 amino acids. With V trimmed by 7 bases and J by 7 bases, 24 bases remained unmatched. CDR3 in amino acids: CASNPHLLTGGPIEEQYF. The CDR3 DNA reads TGTGCCAGCAATCCCCACCTTCTGACGGGAGGGCCAATAGAGGAGCAGTACTTC.

This clonotype has a handful of counts. The chain couples TRBV19 to TRBJ2-1, with a possible D match to TRBD1 (5 bases). There are 13 residues in the CDR3. Germline CDR1 is LNHDA and CDR2 is SQIVND (reference sequence). The V end was cut by 6 bases, the J end by 9 bases, with 15 bases between. The CDR3 nucleotides read TGTGCCAGTAGGGTCGGTGGGGCCGGTGAGCAGTTCTTC. As protein: CASRVGGAGEQFF.

This clonotype was detected ten times or more. This rearrangement joins TRBV12-3 or TRBV12-4 to TRBJ1-5; 9 bases are shared with TRBD1. J was trimmed by 9 bases and V by 3 bases; bases with no gene match: 18. CDR3 length equals 18 residues. The CDR3 DNA sequence: TGTGCCAGCAGTTTCGTTGGAACGCGGGACAGGGTTCTTCGGCCCCAGCATTTT. This codes for CASSFVGTRDRVLRPQHF.

V gene TRBV6-5 combines with J gene TRBJ2-1, with TRBD2 identical over 11 bases. Trimming took 4 bases from V and 9 from J; bases not matched to a gene: 11. Germline V gene lookup returns CDR1 MNHEY and CDR2 SVGAGI. The CDR3 is made up of 16 amino acids. The chain's CDR3 is CASSSLSGRALGEQFF. The CDR3 DNA reads as TGTGCCAGCAGTTCACTTAGCGGGAGGGCCTTGGGTGAGCAGTTCTTC.

In its sample, this clonotype was seen many times. CDR3 nucleotide sequence: TGTGCCAGCAGTTTCCCCACGGCGGGTACCGGGGAGCTGTTTTTT. Encoded protein: CASSFPTAGTGELFF. The chain joins TRBV12-3 or TRBV12-4 to TRBJ2-2, with a weak D call TRBD2 (5 bases). Deletions cut 3 bases from V and 5 bases from J, with 13 bases between. The CDR3 spans 15 residues.

V gene TRBV24-1 combines with J gene TRBJ2-7; 8 bases map to TRBD2. CDR1 is KGHDR and CDR2 is SFDVKD in the germline V gene. V lost 12 bases, J lost 3 bases, and 9 bases stayed unmatched. The CDR3 has 13 residues. The CDR3 sequence is CAPRGAALYEQYF. The CDR3 nucleotides are TGTGCCCCGCGGGGGGCCGCCCTCTACGAGCAGTACTTC.

This clonotype was detected ten times or more. The chain joins TRBV28 to TRBJ2-7, with D tentatively TRBD1 or TRBD2 (6 bases each). This CDR3 is built from 14 residues. From germline, CDR1 is MDHEN and CDR2 SYDVKM. Trimming cost V 1 base and J 4 bases, with 11 bases left between them. CDR3 nucleotide sequence: TGTGCCAGCAGTTTATCAAGGGGGAGGTACGAGCAGTACTTC. This codes for CASSLSRGRYEQYF. Filled out from reference TRBV28 and TRBJ2-7, the complete variable domain reads DVKVTQSSRYLVKRTGEKVFLECVQDMDHENMFWYRQDPGLGLRLIYFSYDVKMKEKGDIPEGYSVSREKKERFSLILESASTNQTSMYLCASSLSRGRYEQYFGPGTRLTVT.

The gene calls are TRBV20-1 and TRBJ1-2, with a weak D call TRBD1 (6 bases). The CDR3 consists of 12 residues. V was shortened by 6 bases and J by 11 bases, with 19 bases between the two germline ends. CDR1 and CDR2 from the germline V gene are DFQATT and SNEGSKA (reference sequence). CDR3 sequence reads: CSADWGPLLYTF. The CDR3 region has the DNA TGCAGTGCGGACTGGGGGCCCCTTTTATACACCTTC.

This clonotype was picked up many times. The rearrangement joins TRBV10-3 to TRBJ2-3; D gene uncertain. In germline, CDR1 is ENHRY, CDR2 SYGVKD. This CDR3 has 15 residues. Trimming removed 2 bases at V and 0 bases at J, with 9 bases between. The CDR3 DNA sequence: TGTGCCATCAGTGAGGGAAAGGAGAGCACAGATACGCAGTATTTT. It translates to CAISEGKESTDTQYF.

In DNA form, the CDR3 reads TGTGCCAGCACCCACAGCGGGAGCCGGAACACCGGGGAGCTGTTTTTT. Residues: CASTHSGSRNTGELFF. The chain couples TRBV13 to TRBJ2-2; 8 nucleotides match TRBD2. This CDR3 is 16 amino acids long. Germline V CDR1 and CDR2: PRHDT, FYEKMQ (reference sequence). V lost 7 bases, J lost 1 base, and 8 bases stayed unmatched.

This clonotype was recorded many times. This chain uses TRBV30 with TRBJ2-7, with TRBD1 matching 9 bases. CDR1 GTSNPN and CDR2 SVGIG come from the germline V gene (reference sequence). Trimming took 0 bases from V and 7 from J; bases not matched to a gene: 10. CDR3 length: 15 residues. The CDR3 loop is CAWSVTWTGVREQYF. The CDR3 DNA follows: TGTGCCTGGAGTGTAACCTGGACAGGGGTAAGGGAGCAGTACTTC.

The chain uses TRBV6-5 and TRBJ2-1; D may match TRBD1 or TRBD2 (5 bases each). V was cut by 2 bases and J by 8 bases, with 7 bases left in between. The CDR3 consists of 12 residues. The V gene's germline CDR1 is MNHEY and CDR2 SVGAGI. The CDR3 region has the DNA TGTGCCAGCAGTTACCCGGGGCATGAGCAGTTCTTC. Translation: CASSYPGHEQFF.

Many counts were recorded for this clonotype. This rearrangement joins TRBV9 to TRBJ1-1; D possibly corresponds to TRBD1 (5 bases). The CDR3 is made up of 14 amino acids. Germline V gene data show CDR1 as SGDLS and CDR2 as YYNGEE. Trimming shortened V by 2 bases and J by 1 base, and 9 bases separated the two germline ends. The CDR3 protein is CASSVGVANTEAFF. CDR3 nucleotides: TGTGCCAGCAGCGTGGGGGTTGCGAACACTGAAGCTTTCTTT.

This clonotype was counted at least ten times. The chain joins TRBV7-8 to TRBJ1-1; no firm D call. The ends were cut back, 4 bases at V and 7 bases at J, with 16 bases in the middle. Per the germline V gene, CDR1 is SGHVS and CDR2 is FQNEAQ. This CDR3 is built from 14 residues. The CDR3 bases are TGTGCCAGCAGCTCAATGGGGATACCTCGTGAAGCTTTCTTT. Residues: CASSSMGIPREAFF.

As for this clonotype: A much larger clone differs by one base, so this may be a read error. V usage is TRBV20-1 and J usage is TRBJ2-3, with D hard to call. Trimming took 0 bases from V and 5 from J, leaving 0 bases between them. The CDR3 contains 10 residues. Germline-derived CDR1 and CDR2 are DFQATT and SNEGSKA (reference sequence). This CDR3 is CSAREDTQYF. Written as DNA, the CDR3 is TGCAGTGCTAGAGAAGATACGCAGTATTTT.